This entry concerns a single T cell receptor (beta chain). This CDR3 has 14 residues. V was pared by 7 bases and J by 4 bases, with 9 bases of the junction left unmatched. Germline loops: CDR1 SEHNR, CDR2 FQNEAQ (reference sequence). The sample originates from a study of shared clonotypes between healthy human individuals. Assay: immunoSEQ multiplex PCR; the TCRdb copy retains only in-frame clones and omits some. The top ten hold approximately 0.4% of the sample, which has over a million clones, roughly 98.5% seen once. The sequenced material came from naive CD4+ T cells sorted from blood. Regarding subset: CD45RA+ positively selected. This rearrangement joins TRBV7-9 to TRBJ1-1, with 7 bases that match TRBD1. The source of this sequence is a man aged 30-40 years in good health. The CDR3 DNA sequence: TGTGCCAGCAAATCAAAAGGGGGCGGCACTGAAGCTTTCTTT. Translated: CASKSKGGGTEAFF.